The 3 T cell receptor beta chains in this list originate from one sample, sequenced in a study of T cell responses to AZD1222 COVID-19 vaccine. TCRdb's table, derived via immunoSEQ multiplex PCR, lists solely in-frame clones and lacks some. This table has approximately 110,000 clones, less than 90% appearing once. This material consisted of peripheral blood, taken on day 0 of AZD1222 vaccination. Every receptor here comes from an adult in good health.

The V call is TRBV2, the J call TRBJ2-3; either TRBD1 or TRBD2 may fit D (5 bases each). V was cut by 5 bases and J by 12 bases, with 15 bases left in between. The CDR3 is made up of 12 amino acids. Germline lookup yields CDR1 SNHLY and CDR2 FYNNEI. The CDR3 region is CASSSGTPRQYF. The CDR3 DNA reads TGTGCCAGCAGTTCCGGGACCCCTCGCCAGTATTTT. The variable domain in full, with the rest retrieved from reference TRBV2 and TRBJ2-3, is EPEVTQTPSHQVTQMGQEVILRCVPISNHLYFYWYRQILGQKVEFLVSFYNNEISEKSEIFDDQFSVERPDGSNFTLKIRSTKLEDSAMYFCASSSGTPRQYFGPGTRLTVL.

The chain has TRBV6-6 and TRBJ1-2; 7 nucleotides align to TRBD1. CDR1 and CDR2 (germline): MNHNY, SVGAGI (reference sequence). The CDR3 has 14 amino acids. The ends lost 2 bases at V and 7 bases at J; junction bases unmatched: 7. CDR3 loop: CASSYGTERSGYTF. The CDR3 nucleotides are TGTGCCAGCAGTTACGGGACAGAAAGGAGTGGCTACACCTTC.

The J gene is TRBJ1-1, the V gene TRBV19; tentative D call: TRBD1 (6 bases). The V and J ends lost 7 bases and 5 bases respectively, with 11 bases between them. Germline assignment: CDR1 LNHDA and CDR2 SQIVND (reference sequence). CDR3 length: 12 amino acids. The CDR3 bases are TGTGCCAGTAAACGTCAGGGGACTGAAGCTTTCTTT. Residues: CASKRQGTEAFF.